A selection of T cell receptor beta chains follows, all from one sample in a study of naive CD8 T cells in extremely preterm neonates. Assay: immunoSEQ multiplex PCR; the TCRdb copy retains only in-frame clones and omits some. The sample records 6,500 or so clones, 95% to 99% being singletons. Sequenced: naive CD8+ T cells from cord blood. The source is a newborn in good health. Each CDR3 is given with its conserved first and last residue. D genes are given only for firm matches. For some rows the clone size is stated as once, few or many, or as a class when expanded; others skip it.

>TRBJ1-5|TRBV15|TRBD1|NA
CATVRGPGQPQHF
TGTGCCACCGTAAGGGGGCCGGGTCAGCCCCAGCACTTT
>TRBJ1-1|TRBV19|NA|once
CASSIDRPRGWTEAFF
TGTGCCAGTAGTATAGATCGCCCACGGGGGTGGACTGAAGCTTTCTTT
>TRBJ2-7|TRBV2|NA|NA
CASRPGTRGYEQYF
TGTGCCAGCAGGCCCGGGACACGCGGCTACGAGCAGTACTTC
>TRBJ1-1|TRBV29-1|NA|NA
CSVEERPGEAFF
TGCAGCGTTGAAGAGCGGCCCGGGGAAGCTTTCTTT
>TRBJ2-7|TRBV7-9|NA|NA
CASSAGLSYEQYF
TGTGCCAGCAGCGCAGGGCTCTCCTACGAGCAGTACTTC
>TRBJ1-5|TRBV6-4|TRBD1|once
CASSEGDREEQPQHF
TGTGCCAGCAGTGAAGGGGACAGGGAGGAACAGCCCCAGCATTTT
>TRBJ2-1|TRBV11-2|TRBD2|once
CASSLVLAPYNEQFF
TGTGCCAGCAGCTTAGTACTAGCGCCCTACAATGAGCAGTTCTTC
>TRBJ1-1|TRBV27|TRBD1|NA
CASRGTGNTEAFF
TGTGCCAGCAGGGGGACAGGGAACACTGAAGCTTTCTTT
>TRBJ2-7|TRBV19|TRBD1|NA
CASSRGQGNEQYF
TGTGCCAGTAGTAGGGGACAGGGCAACGAGCAGTACTTC
>TRBJ2-5|TRBV15|TRBD1|NA
CATSRDREEETQYF
TGTGCCACCAGCAGGGACAGGGAGGAAGAGACCCAGTACTTC
>TRBJ2-7|TRBV6-8|TRBD2|NA
CASSYASGSEEQYF
TGTGCCAGCAGTTACGCTAGCGGGAGTGAGGAGCAGTACTTC
>TRBJ2-7|TRBV9|TRBD2|NA
CASSGGSSYEQYF
TGTGCCAGCTCGGGAGGGAGCTCCTACGAGCAGTACTTC
>TRBJ2-3|TRBV19|NA|NA
CASSLVPTDTQYF
TGTGCCAGTAGCCTCGTCCCCACAGATACGCAGTATTTT
>TRBJ1-1|TRBV9|NA|NA
CASGPGGGGTEAFF
TGTGCCAGCGGTCCAGGTGGGGGGGGGACTGAAGCTTTCTTT
>TRBJ1-5|TRBV6-1|NA|once
CASTWTVNQPQHF
TGTGCCAGCACCTGGACAGTTAATCAGCCCCAGCATTTT
>TRBJ1-3|TRBV6-5|NA|NA
CASSYGVAGNTIYF
TGTGCCAGCAGTTACGGGGTAGCGGGAAACACCATATATTTT
>TRBJ1-1|TRBV7-9|TRBD1|NA
CASRETGGTEAFF
TGTGCCAGCAGGGAGACAGGGGGCACTGAAGCTTTCTTT
>TRBJ2-3|TRBV2|NA|NA
CASRFTDTQYF
TGTGCCAGTCGGTTCACAGATACGCAGTATTTT
>TRBJ2-7|TRBV19|NA|NA
CASSMDTYEQYF
TGTGCCAGTAGTATGGACACCTACGAGCAGTACTTC
>TRBJ2-7|TRBV27|TRBD2|NA
CASSAGTSSYEQYF
TGTGCCAGCAGTGCCGGGACTAGCTCCTACGAGCAGTACTTC
>TRBJ2-1|TRBV7-2|NA|NA
CASSSVYVSESSYNEQFF
TGTGCCAGCAGCTCCGTTTACGTAAGCGAAAGCTCCTACAATGAGCAGTTCTTC
>TRBJ2-1|TRBV19|TRBD1|NA
CASSILTGQGEQFF
TGTGCCAGTAGTATTCTCACAGGACAGGGCGAGCAGTTCTTC
>TRBJ2-7|TRBV28|TRBD1|NA
CASLTGGEQYF
TGTGCCAGCCTGACAGGGGGCGAGCAGTACTTC
>TRBJ2-2|TRBV15|TRBD1|NA
CATLGTATGELFF
TGTGCCACCCTTGGGACAGCCACCGGGGAGCTGTTTTTT
>TRBJ2-3|TRBV4-1|NA|NA
CASSQANLLASTTDTQYF
TGCGCCAGCAGCCAAGCCAACTTGCTAGCGAGTACCACAGATACGCAGTATTTT
>TRBJ2-7|TRBV19|NA|NA
CASSIVPGSYEQYF
TGTGCCAGTAGTATAGTTCCAGGCTCCTACGAGCAGTACTTC
>TRBJ1-1|TRBV27|TRBD1|NA
CASSLTGANTEAFF
TGTGCCAGCAGTTTGACAGGGGCGAACACTGAAGCTTTCTTT
>TRBJ1-2|TRBV13|TRBD1|NA
CASSPSGGAGYTF
TGTGCCAGCAGCCCATCAGGGGGCGCTGGCTACACCTTC
>TRBJ2-1|TRBV27|NA|NA
CASREGNEQFF
TGTGCCAGCAGGGAGGGCAATGAGCAGTTCTTC
>TRBJ2-3|TRBV5-3|TRBD2|NA
CARSLMGTGGPLRTQYF
TGTGCCAGAAGCTTGATGGGGACGGGAGGGCCATTACGTACGCAGTATTTT
>TRBJ1-5|TRBV4-1|NA|NA
CASSQHSESNQPQHF
TGCGCCAGCAGCCAGCACTCCGAAAGCAATCAGCCCCAGCATTTT
>TRBJ2-7|TRBV7-2|NA|NA
CASTPDWNYEQYF
TGTGCCAGCACCCCAGACTGGAACTACGAGCAGTACTTC
>TRBJ2-6|TRBV9|TRBD1|once
CASSGWQGENGANVLTF
TGTGCCAGCAGCGGTTGGCAGGGGGAAAATGGGGCCAACGTCCTGACTTTC
>TRBJ2-2|TRBV9|NA|NA
CASSAGGGELFF
TGTGCCAGCAGCGCCGGCGGCGGGGAGCTGTTTTTT